This T cell receptor (beta chain) comes out of a study of human T cells and chemical hapten exposure. Study conclusions and caveats: The number of TCRs above 1 in 1000 frequency did not change after DPC sensitization.

Documented time point: patch test 1, 2 weeks after DPC sensitization. Treatment noted: therapeutic diphenylcyclopropenone sensitization with weekly scalp DPC. The germline V gene encodes CDR1 SGHDT and CDR2 YYEEEE. V dropped 5 bases and J dropped 2; count of bases not matched to a gene: 2. CDR3 size: 13 residues. MiXCR, run by TCRdb on the RACE reads, gives a single entry per CDR3 protein. The sample records 350,000 or so distinct CDR3 sequences, under 9% being singletons. Only a few counts were recorded for this clonotype. Its antigen is as yet unknown. The input for sequencing was whole blood, taken in connection with sensitization to the hapten diphenylcyclopropenone (DPC). This chain joins TRBV5-6 and TRBJ2-3; 7 bases fit TRBD2. The sequence was obtained from a woman in her late teens or twenties with alopecia areata. Some clones in this sample may be carry-over from other donors' samples. The CDR3 DNA reads as TGTGCCAGCAGACGGGAGGTCACAGATACGCAGTATTTT. This encodes CASRREVTDTQYF.